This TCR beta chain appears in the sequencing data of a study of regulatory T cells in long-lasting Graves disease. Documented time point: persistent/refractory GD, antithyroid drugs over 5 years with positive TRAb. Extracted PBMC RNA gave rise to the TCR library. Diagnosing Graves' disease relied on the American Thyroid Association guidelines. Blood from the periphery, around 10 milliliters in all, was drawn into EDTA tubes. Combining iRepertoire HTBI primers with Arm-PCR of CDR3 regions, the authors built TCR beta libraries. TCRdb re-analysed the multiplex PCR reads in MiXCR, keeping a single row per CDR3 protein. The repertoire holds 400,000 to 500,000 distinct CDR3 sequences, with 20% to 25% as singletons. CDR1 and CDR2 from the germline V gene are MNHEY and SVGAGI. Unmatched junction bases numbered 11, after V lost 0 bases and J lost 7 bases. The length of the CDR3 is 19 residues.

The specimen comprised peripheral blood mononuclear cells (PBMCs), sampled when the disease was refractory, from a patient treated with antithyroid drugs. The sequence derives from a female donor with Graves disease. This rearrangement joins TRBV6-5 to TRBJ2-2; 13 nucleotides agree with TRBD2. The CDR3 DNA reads TGTGCCAGCAGTTACTCGACCCAACTAGCGGGGGGGCCGGGCGGGGAGCTGTTTTTT. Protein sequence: CASSYSTQLAGGPGGELFF.